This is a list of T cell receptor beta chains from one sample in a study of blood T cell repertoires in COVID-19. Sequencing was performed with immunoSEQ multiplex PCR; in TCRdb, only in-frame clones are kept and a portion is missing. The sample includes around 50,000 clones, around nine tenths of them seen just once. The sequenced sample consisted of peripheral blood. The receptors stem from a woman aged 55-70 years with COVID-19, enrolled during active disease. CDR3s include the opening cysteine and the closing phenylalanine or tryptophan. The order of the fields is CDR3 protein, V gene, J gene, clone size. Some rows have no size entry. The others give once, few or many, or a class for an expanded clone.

CDR3 protein: CASSHADTFQETQYF
V gene: TRBV18
J gene: TRBJ2-5
clone size: -

CDR3 protein: CASSQVATGTVSGNTIYF
V gene: TRBV4-1
J gene: TRBJ1-3
clone size: -

CDR3 protein: CASSWLGGRGGYNEQFF
V gene: TRBV5-6
J gene: TRBJ2-1
clone size: -

CDR3 protein: CASSLGAGPDQPQHF
V gene: TRBV11-2
J gene: TRBJ1-5
clone size: -

CDR3 protein: CAIRIPTGGGGNEQFF
V gene: TRBV10-3
J gene: TRBJ2-1
clone size: once

CDR3 protein: CSVAAYSRGMNTEAFF
V gene: TRBV29-1
J gene: TRBJ1-1
clone size: few

CDR3 protein: CATSRTGQGLGAEAFF
V gene: TRBV15
J gene: TRBJ1-1
clone size: -

CDR3 protein: CSVLGGLAVRRQISDEQFF
V gene: TRBV29-1
J gene: TRBJ2-1
clone size: -

CDR3 protein: CASSIETRGPYNEQFF
V gene: TRBV19
J gene: TRBJ2-1
clone size: -

CDR3 protein: CASRTGQNEKLFF
V gene: TRBV19
J gene: TRBJ1-4
clone size: few

CDR3 protein: CASETENYGYTF
V gene: TRBV19
J gene: TRBJ1-2
clone size: -

CDR3 protein: CASSILSGNTIYF
V gene: TRBV19
J gene: TRBJ1-3
clone size: -

CDR3 protein: CSASLAGTDTQYF
V gene: TRBV20-1
J gene: TRBJ2-3
clone size: -

CDR3 protein: CASSPSRDRGINEQFF
V gene: TRBV18
J gene: TRBJ2-1
clone size: -

CDR3 protein: CASIPRQASYEQYF
V gene: TRBV2
J gene: TRBJ2-7
clone size: -

CDR3 protein: CASSRGQVNTEAFF
V gene: TRBV5-6
J gene: TRBJ1-1
clone size: -

CDR3 protein: CASSKGTGIIYEQYF
V gene: TRBV21-1
J gene: TRBJ2-7
clone size: -

CDR3 protein: CASSEIRDRVPEAFF
V gene: TRBV6-1
J gene: TRBJ1-1
clone size: -

CDR3 protein: CARRGRAEAFF
V gene: TRBV28
J gene: TRBJ1-1
clone size: -

CDR3 protein: CASSLNRDSVGNTIYF
V gene: TRBV19
J gene: TRBJ1-3
clone size: -

CDR3 protein: CASTLRGSYEQYF
V gene: TRBV12-3/TRBV12-4
J gene: TRBJ2-7
clone size: -

CDR3 protein: CASSLGREGYNEQFF
V gene: TRBV7-8
J gene: TRBJ2-1
clone size: -

CDR3 protein: CAWSPGTGRGYTF
V gene: TRBV30
J gene: TRBJ1-2
clone size: -

CDR3 protein: CASSLERSSLNEQFF
V gene: TRBV5-1
J gene: TRBJ2-1
clone size: -

CDR3 protein: CASSYSWATMNTEAFF
V gene: TRBV6-5
J gene: TRBJ1-1
clone size: -

CDR3 protein: CASSLSVAGGNTIYF
V gene: TRBV28
J gene: TRBJ1-3
clone size: -

CDR3 protein: CAWYFYNEQFF
V gene: TRBV30
J gene: TRBJ2-1
clone size: -

CDR3 protein: CASSVEVDASGILDEQFF
V gene: TRBV9
J gene: TRBJ2-1
clone size: -

CDR3 protein: CASRQDRPGGEQFF
V gene: TRBV2
J gene: TRBJ2-1
clone size: -

CDR3 protein: CAITASGFTDTQYF
V gene: TRBV10-3
J gene: TRBJ2-3
clone size: -

CDR3 protein: CASSLVDPWVRSGYEQYF
V gene: TRBV7-8
J gene: TRBJ2-7
clone size: once

CDR3 protein: CASSQVGLKTGVYYGYTF
V gene: TRBV4-2
J gene: TRBJ1-2
clone size: -

CDR3 protein: CASSKQGTVSGNTIYF
V gene: TRBV9
J gene: TRBJ1-3
clone size: -

CDR3 protein: CASSLTEGNTEAFF
V gene: TRBV7-3
J gene: TRBJ1-1
clone size: -

CDR3 protein: CASSRGGYEQYF
V gene: TRBV3-1/TRBV3-2
J gene: TRBJ2-7
clone size: -